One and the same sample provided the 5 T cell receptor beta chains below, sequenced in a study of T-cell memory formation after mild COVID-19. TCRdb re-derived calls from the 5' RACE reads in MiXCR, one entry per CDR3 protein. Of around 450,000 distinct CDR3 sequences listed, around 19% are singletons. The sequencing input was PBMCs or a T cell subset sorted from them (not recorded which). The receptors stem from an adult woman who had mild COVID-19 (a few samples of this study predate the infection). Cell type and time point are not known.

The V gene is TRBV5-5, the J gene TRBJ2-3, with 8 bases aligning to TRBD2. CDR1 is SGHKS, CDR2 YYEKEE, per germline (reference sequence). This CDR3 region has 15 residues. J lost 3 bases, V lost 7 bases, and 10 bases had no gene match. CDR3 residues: CASGLTGGPTDTQYF. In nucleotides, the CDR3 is TGTGCCAGCGGCCTAACGGGGGGGCCGACAGATACGCAGTATTTT.

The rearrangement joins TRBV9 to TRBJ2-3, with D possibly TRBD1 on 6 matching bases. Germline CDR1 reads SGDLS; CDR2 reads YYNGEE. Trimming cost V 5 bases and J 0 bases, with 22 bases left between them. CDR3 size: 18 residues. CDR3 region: CASRGRPNRDTSTDTQYF. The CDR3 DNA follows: TGTGCCAGCAGGGGTCGACCAAACCGGGACACCAGCACAGATACGCAGTATTTT.

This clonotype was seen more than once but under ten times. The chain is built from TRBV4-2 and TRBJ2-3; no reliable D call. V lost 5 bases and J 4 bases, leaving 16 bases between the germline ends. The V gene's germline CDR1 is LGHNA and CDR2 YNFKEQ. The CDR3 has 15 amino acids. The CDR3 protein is CASSGLGLGPDTQYF. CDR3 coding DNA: TGTGCCAGCAGCGGCCTAGGCCTGGGTCCAGATACGCAGTATTTT.

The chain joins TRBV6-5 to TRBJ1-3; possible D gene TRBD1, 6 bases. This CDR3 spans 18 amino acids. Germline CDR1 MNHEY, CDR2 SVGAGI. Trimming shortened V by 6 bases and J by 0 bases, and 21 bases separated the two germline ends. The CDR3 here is CASSRISNRVDSGNTIYF. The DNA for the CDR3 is TGTGCCAGCAGCCGAATATCGAACAGGGTTGACTCTGGAAACACCATATATTTT.

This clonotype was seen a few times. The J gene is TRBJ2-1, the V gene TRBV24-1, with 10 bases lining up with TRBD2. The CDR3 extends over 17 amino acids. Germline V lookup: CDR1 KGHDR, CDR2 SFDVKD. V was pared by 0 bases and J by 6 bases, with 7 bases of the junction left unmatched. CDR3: CATSDLHASGRLNEQFF. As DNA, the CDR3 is TGTGCCACCAGTGATTTGCATGCTAGCGGGAGACTCAATGAGCAGTTCTTC.